This paragraph covers one TCR beta chain sequence. The record originates from a study of human T cells and chemical hapten exposure. Study overall: Reading of the patch tests, which applied 0.01% DPC to the upper back, occurred at 6 days. Slight differences in pooled library volume were the main source of varying TCR yields across samples.

Described time point: patch test 3, about 24 weeks after DPC sensitization. Stated treatment: therapeutic diphenylcyclopropenone sensitization with weekly scalp DPC. The donor pool consisted of alopecia patients aged 18 to 70 years, considered suitable for DPC. V lost 1 base and J lost 7; bases outside the gene matches: 5. The CDR3 spans 14 residues. The V gene's germline CDR1 is SGHVS and CDR2 FNYEAQ. TCRdb passed the RACE reads through MiXCR, listing each CDR3 protein once. The sample holds roughly 200,000 distinct CDR3 sequences, under 25% seen once. The rearrangement uses TRBV7-6 and TRBJ2-3; TRBD1 matches 7 bases. The material sequenced was whole blood, taken in connection with sensitization to the hapten diphenylcyclopropenone (DPC). This sequence was found in a woman aged 40 to 55 with alopecia areata. Some clones in this sample may be carry-over from other donors' samples. CDR3 in DNA: TGTGCCAGCAGCTTAGAAGGGGGCATGCATACGCAGTATTTT. Translating gives CASSLEGGMHTQYF.